The 30 T cell receptor beta chains below were found in one sample sequenced in a study of blood T cells in healthy people across ages (dated by TCRdb to between 2015 and 2016). Libraries were made using 5' RACE. The sequencing machine was an Illumina HiSeq 2500. A second 7 to 11 cycle PCR used a sample-barcoded 5' primer and a J-beta primer mix. TCRdb trimmed the raw reads at Q25, called clones with MiXCR and kept productive beta chains. Rows matching on CDR3 protein sequence are summarized as one entry with the most common DNA and genes. This sample is represented by 1.5 million to 2 million distinct CDR3 sequences; about 35% of them were singletons. The top ten constitute 11% of the sample. Sample: blood. All receptors derive from a woman aged 25 to 39 in good health.

The chain has TRBV20-1 and TRBJ1-2; no reliable D call. The CDR3 has 14 amino acids. CDR1 is DFQATT and CDR2 is SNEGSKA in the germline V gene (reference sequence). The CDR3 sequence: CSSPLGIPWYGYTF. CDR3 bases: TGCAGCAGTCCGCTTGGGATCCCTTGGTATGGCTACACCTTC.

V usage is TRBV27 and J usage is TRBJ2-1, with D possibly TRBD1 on 5 matching bases. There are 14 residues in the CDR3. Trimming stripped 5 bases from V and 5 bases from J, with 13 bases between. Germline values: CDR1 MNHEY, CDR2 SMNVEV (reference sequence). The CDR3 here is CASSNGHADNEQFF. As DNA, the CDR3 is TGTGCCAGCAGTAACGGACACGCTGACAATGAGCAGTTCTTC.

The chain joins TRBV7-8 to TRBJ2-1; tentative D call: TRBD1 (6 bases). The V end was cut by 2 bases, the J end by 3 bases, with 17 bases between. CDR3 length equals 17 residues. Per germline, CDR1 SGHVS and CDR2 FQNEAQ. This CDR3 reads CASSLSTLVTGYNEQFF. In nucleotides, the CDR3 is TGTGCCAGCAGCTTAAGCACATTGGTGACAGGCTACAATGAGCAGTTCTTC.

This chain joins TRBV4-1 and TRBJ2-3; 12 bases are shared with TRBD2. Germline V gene sequence: CDR1 MGHRA, CDR2 YSYEKL. Losses at the gene ends were 1 base for V and 1 base for J; bases not matched to a gene: 3. This CDR3 contains 17 residues. The CDR3 sequence is CASSQGRLAGGTDTQYF. Written as DNA, the CDR3 is TGCGCCAGCAGCCAAGGAAGACTAGCGGGGGGCACAGATACGCAGTATTTT.

This clonotype was recorded at least ten times. The chain uses TRBV6-8 and TRBJ2-5; D might be TRBD1 or TRBD2, each matching 5 bases. CDR3 size: 16 residues. The V end was cut by 3 bases, the J end by 0 bases, with 14 bases between. Germline V gene sequence: CDR1 MNHGY, CDR2 SAAAGT. The CDR3 coding sequence is TGTGCCAGCAGTTATACCGGCCGGGACCACCAAGAGACCCAGTACTTC. This encodes CASSYTGRDHQETQYF.

This clonotype was detected ten times or more. The chain is built from TRBV20-1 and TRBJ2-1; 8 bases agree with TRBD2. The V and J ends lost 6 bases and 6 bases, in that order; junction bases with no gene match: 4. The length of the CDR3 is 12 residues. Germline CDR1 reads DFQATT; CDR2 reads SNEGSKA (reference sequence). The DNA of the CDR3 is TGCAGTGCCCCAGGACTAGCCAATGAGCAGTTCTTC. Amino acid sequence: CSAPGLANEQFF.

The V gene is TRBV20-1, the J gene TRBJ2-7; a possible D gene is TRBD2 (6 bases). V shed 6 bases and J shed 4 bases, with 16 bases lying between them. Germline V lookup: CDR1 DFQATT, CDR2 SNEGSKA (reference sequence). The CDR3 length is 13 residues. CDR3 residues: CSARGLTPYEQYF. The CDR3 nucleotides are TGCAGTGCCCGGGGACTTACCCCTTACGAGCAGTACTTC.

There are many counts of this clonotype. The rearrangement joins TRBV20-1 to TRBJ2-3; no firm D call. CDR1 is DFQATT, CDR2 SNEGSKA, per germline (reference sequence). The CDR3 length is 11 residues. Trimming took 3 bases from V and 11 from J, leaving 12 bases between them. The CDR3 here is CSASLIAQQYF. CDR3 nucleotide sequence: TGCAGTGCTAGTCTGATAGCCCAGCAGTATTTT.

This clonotype was detected a few times. The chain couples TRBV28 to TRBJ2-5; 8 positions agree with TRBD1. Germline trimming cut 6 bases from V and 5 bases from J; bases unmatched to any gene: 5. From germline, CDR1 is MDHEN and CDR2 SYDVKM. The CDR3 is 13 amino acids. The CDR3, as DNA: TGTGCCAGCAGGATACAGGGGGGCGAGACCCAGTACTTC. Amino acid sequence: CASRIQGGETQYF.

This clonotype turned up a few times. This sequence joins TRBV25-1 and TRBJ2-5; 8 positions match TRBD1. The germline gives CDR1 MGHDK, CDR2 SYGVNS. This CDR3 has 15 amino acids. The trim removed 3 bases at V and 5 bases at J, leaving 8 bases unmatched. Here the CDR3 reads CASSDGTGRFETQYF. CDR3 coding DNA: TGTGCCAGCAGTGACGGGACAGGACGATTCGAGACCCAGTACTTC.

The J gene is TRBJ2-7, the V gene TRBV12-3 or TRBV12-4; D is possibly TRBD1 (6 bases). The CDR3 runs to 15 residues. The V end lost 3 bases, the J end lost 5 bases, and 17 bases lay between the germline ends. CDR3 bases: TGTGCCAGCAGTTTGGCAGGGGCACCCCGGGACGAGCAGTACTTC. Its protein is CASSLAGAPRDEQYF.

There are a few counts of this clonotype. V usage is TRBV5-1 and J usage is TRBJ2-2; TRBD2 matches 7 bases. The CDR3 has 14 amino acids. The germline gives CDR1 SGHRS, CDR2 YFSETQ. Losses at the gene ends were 7 bases for V and 3 bases for J; bases not matched to a gene: 6. CDR3 coding DNA: TGCGCCAGCGGGGCTAGCGGTTACACCGGGGAGCTGTTTTTT. Translating gives CASGASGYTGELFF.

The chain employs TRBV20-1 and TRBJ1-2; 7 positions agree with TRBD1. This CDR3 has 11 residues. Germline V gene lookup returns CDR1 DFQATT and CDR2 SNEGSKA (reference sequence). The CDR3 DNA reads TGCATTTTGACAGGGAGCCTTAGAAGCACCTTC. This encodes CILTGSLRSTF.

In regard to this clonotype: A clone one base away is much larger, so this may be a read error. J is TRBJ2-1 and V is TRBV4-1, with 8 positions matching TRBD2. The CDR3 sequence is 16 residues long. Germline V gene sequence: CDR1 MGHRA, CDR2 YSYEKL. Trimming took 6 bases from V and 6 from J; bases not matched to a gene: 13. CDR3 in amino acids: CASRGSETSAVNEQFF. The CDR3 bases are TGCGCCAGCAGGGGGTCCGAGACTAGCGCCGTCAATGAGCAGTTCTTC.

This clonotype was picked up many times. For the CDR3, the DNA is TGCGCCAGCAGCCAAGCAGAGACAGAAGGTAGCACTGAAGCTTTCTTT. Its translation is CASSQAETEGSTEAFF. The chain uses TRBV4-1 and TRBJ1-1; TRBD1 might be the D (5 bases). CDR1 is MGHRA, CDR2 YSYEKL, per germline. CDR3 size: 16 residues. V lost 1 base, J lost 4 bases, and 16 bases lay in between.

This chain connects TRBV5-1 to TRBJ1-2, with a tentative D call TRBD1 (5 bases). V lost 3 bases and J lost 8, with 17 bases in between. The CDR3 runs 14 residues. Germline assignment: CDR1 SGHRS and CDR2 YFSETQ. CDR3 amino acids: CASSSPAGEEGYTF. As DNA, the CDR3 is TGCGCCAGCAGCTCCCCGGCGGGGGAAGAAGGCTACACCTTC.

For this clonotype: Here the CDR3 omits its conserved ending phenylalanine or tryptophan, so a read error is the likely source. The V and J genes are TRBV20-1 and TRBJ2-7, with a possible D match to TRBD2 (5 bases). The CDR3 spans 13 residues. V lost 8 bases, J lost 5 bases, and 19 bases lay in between. Looked up from germline, CDR1 is DFQATT and CDR2 is SNEGSKA (reference sequence). The CDR3 DNA reads TGCAGTCGTCGAGGGAGTAGAAAGGACGAGCAGTACTCC. It encodes CSRRGSRKDEQYS.

For this clonotype: Compared with germline, one end of the junction differs, possibly owing to a read error. The CDR3 is CVSSLAYEQYF. CDR3 coding DNA: TGTGTCAGCAGTTTAGCCTACGAGCAGTACTTC. The V call is TRBV12-3 or TRBV12-4, the J call TRBJ2-7; no firm D call. The length of the CDR3 is 11 residues.

The rearrangement joins TRBV5-1 to TRBJ2-1; 9 bases fit TRBD2. The J segment lost 7 bases and the V segment lost 5 bases, leaving 7 bases of the junction unmatched. The CDR3 is 14 residues long. Germline-derived CDR1 and CDR2 are SGHRS and YFSETQ. The CDR3 here is CASRLAGPRNEQFF. For the CDR3, the DNA is TGCGCCAGCAGGCTAGCGGGACCTCGGAATGAGCAGTTCTTC.

This clonotype was seen repeatedly, ten times or more. V and J are TRBV5-5 and TRBJ1-4; D not resolved. The CDR3 is 13 amino acids. Germline lookup yields CDR1 SGHKS and CDR2 YYEKEE (reference sequence). Trimming stripped 1 base from V and 6 bases from J, with 7 bases between. The CDR3 sequence is CASSLRRDEKLFF. The CDR3 DNA follows: TGTGCCAGCAGCTTGAGGCGTGATGAAAAACTGTTTTTT. Looking up the rest from reference TRBV5-5 and TRBJ1-4 gives the full variable domain: DAGVTQSPTHLIKTRGQQVTLRCSPISGHKSVSWYQQVLGQGPQFIFQYYEKEERGRGNFPDRFSARQFPNYSSELNVNALLLGDSALYLCASSLRRDEKLFFGSGTQLSVL.

The V call is TRBV27, the J call TRBJ1-5; tentative D call: TRBD1 (5 bases). Germline assignment: CDR1 MNHEY and CDR2 SMNVEV (reference sequence). The CDR3 has 14 amino acids. Trimming took off 5 bases at V and 6 bases at J, with 14 bases between the two ends. The CDR3 nucleotides are TGTGCCAGCAGTCCCCGGGCCGGGGGTCAGCCCCAGCATTTT. Translated: CASSPRAGGQPQHF.

V gene TRBV19 combines with J gene TRBJ1-2; D not certain. This CDR3 is built from 14 residues. From germline, CDR1 is LNHDA and CDR2 SQIVND (reference sequence). V gave up 6 bases and J gave up 0 bases, with 11 bases separating them. The CDR3 sequence is CASRPQETNYGYTF. The CDR3 region has the DNA TGTGCCAGTAGGCCTCAGGAAACTAACTATGGCTACACCTTC.

Comments on this clonotype: This sequence may be a read error, since a much larger clone differs from it by one base. The J gene is TRBJ2-1, the V gene TRBV10-3; 7 bases agree with TRBD2. Germline CDR1 ENHRY, CDR2 SYGVKD. There are 13 residues in the CDR3. Trimming at V came to 10 bases and at J to 7 bases, leaving 10 bases not matched to a gene. Here the CDR3 DNA reads TGTGCCACCAGCTGGGGACTACAGAATGAGCAGTTCTTC. Its protein product is CATSWGLQNEQFF.

The chain joins TRBV15 to TRBJ1-4; D perhaps matches TRBD1 (5 bases). This CDR3 comprises 15 residues. Germline V lookup: CDR1 LNHNV, CDR2 YYDKDF (reference sequence). Trimming pared 5 bases from V and 2 bases from J, leaving 12 bases between. The CDR3 here is CATSLGTATNEKLFF. The CDR3 DNA reads as TGTGCCACCAGCTTGGGGACGGCGACTAATGAAAAACTGTTTTTT.

This chain connects TRBV27 to TRBJ1-2; 7 nucleotides align to TRBD1. V dropped 0 bases and J dropped 2; count of bases not matched to a gene: 3. This CDR3 is built from 15 residues. Per the germline V gene, CDR1 is MNHEY and CDR2 is SMNVEV (reference sequence). CDR3 in DNA: TGTGCCAGCAGTTTATCGTTACAGGGGAACTATGGCTACACCTTC. Protein: CASSLSLQGNYGYTF.

This clonotype was observed a few times. The CDR3 DNA is TGTGCCAGCAGTGGCGGGAGGGGTGCGGAGACCCAGTACTTC. It specifies CASSGGRGAETQYF. The chain carries TRBV25-1 and TRBJ2-5; 9 bases map to TRBD2. Germline V gene sequence: CDR1 MGHDK, CDR2 SYGVNS. The CDR3 spans 14 residues. V shed 4 bases, J shed 5 bases, and the junction held 5 bases outside the gene matches.

For this clonotype: Germline and junction disagree at one end, which may indicate a read error. The V gene is TRBV28, the J gene TRBJ2-3; D ambiguous. The CDR3 is 15 amino acids. Germline V gene lookup returns CDR1 MDHEN and CDR2 SYDVKM. CDR3 coding DNA: TGTGCCAGCACCCCATCGGTCCTCCCCACAGATGCGCAGTATTTT. Protein sequence: CASTPSVLPTDAQYF.

This clonotype was seen at least ten times. In DNA, the CDR3 is TGTGCCAGCAGTGCAGCTCCAGGCACAGATACGCAGTATTTT. Amino acid sequence: CASSAAPGTDTQYF. The chain has TRBV12-3 or TRBV12-4 and TRBJ2-3; D unresolved. The CDR3 runs to 14 residues. With 5 bases removed from V and 1 base from J, the gap between germline ends came to 10 bases.

The gene calls are TRBV7-7 and TRBJ2-1; 13 bases are shared with TRBD2. The germline gives CDR1 SSHAT, CDR2 FNYEAQ (reference sequence). This CDR3 is 17 amino acids long. With 4 bases clipped from V and 9 bases from J, the junction kept 12 bases outside the gene matches. CDR3 region: CASSSSPTTSGRIEQFF. The CDR3 DNA reads TGTGCCAGCAGCTCATCCCCTACGACTAGCGGGAGGATTGAGCAGTTCTTC. The full variable domain, its missing parts supplied by reference TRBV7-7 and TRBJ2-1, is GAGVSQSPRYKVTKRGQDVTLRCDPISSHATLYWYQQALGQGPEFLTYFNYEAQPDKSGLPSDRFSAERPEGSISTLTIQRTEQRDSAMYRCASSSSPTTSGRIEQFFGPGTRLTVL.

The V call is TRBV20-1, the J call TRBJ2-3; 10 bases are a match to TRBD2. With V trimmed by 3 bases and J by 1 base, 13 bases remained unmatched. CDR3 length: 18 amino acids. Germline lookup yields CDR1 DFQATT and CDR2 SNEGSKA (reference sequence). CDR3 loop: CSASPPSGSGWGTDTQYF. The CDR3, as DNA: TGCAGTGCTAGTCCCCCTAGCGGGAGTGGGTGGGGCACAGATACGCAGTATTTT.